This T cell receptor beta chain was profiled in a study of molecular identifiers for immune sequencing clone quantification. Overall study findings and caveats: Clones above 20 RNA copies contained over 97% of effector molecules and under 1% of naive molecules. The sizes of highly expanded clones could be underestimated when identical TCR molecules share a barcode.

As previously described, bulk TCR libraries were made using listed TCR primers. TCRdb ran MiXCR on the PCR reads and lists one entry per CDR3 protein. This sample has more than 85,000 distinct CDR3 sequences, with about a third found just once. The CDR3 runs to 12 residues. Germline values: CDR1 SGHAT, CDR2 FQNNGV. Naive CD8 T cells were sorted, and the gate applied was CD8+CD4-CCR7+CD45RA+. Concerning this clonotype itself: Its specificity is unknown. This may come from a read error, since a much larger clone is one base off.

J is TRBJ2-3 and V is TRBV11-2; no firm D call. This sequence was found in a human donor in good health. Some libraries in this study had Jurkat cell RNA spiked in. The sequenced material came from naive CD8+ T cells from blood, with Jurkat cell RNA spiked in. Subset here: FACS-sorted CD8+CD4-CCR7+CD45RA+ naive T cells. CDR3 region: CASSSHEDTQNF. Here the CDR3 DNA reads TGTGCCAGCAGCTCCCATGAAGATACGCAGAATTTT.